The 26 T cell receptor beta chains below come from one sample, sequenced in a study of T cells after posttransplantation cyclophosphamide. A marrow graft followed busulfan-fludarabine conditioning, with cyclophosphamide on days +3 and +4. Measured with immunoSEQ multiplex PCR; TCRdb has only the in-frame clones, and not every one. Singletons are absent from the sample, which has about 12,000 clones. The sequences come from PBMCs, collected after allogeneic stem cell transplant with posttransplant cyclophosphamide. The receptors shown here come from a female patient between 40 and 50 years old who received an allogeneic stem cell transplant from a related donor, was CMV-positive, and had acute GVHD only. Some of the T cells may derive from the graft donor.

This clone was counted ten times or more. This rearrangement joins TRBV9 to TRBJ2-7; TRBD1 aligns across 7 bases. The germline CDR1 and CDR2 sequences are SGDLS and YYNGEE. This CDR3 has 14 residues. V lost 0 bases and J lost 3; bases outside the gene matches: 3. The CDR3 DNA is TGTGCCAGCAGCGTAGGACAGGGAGACTACGAGCAGTACTTC. Translation gives CASSVGQGDYEQYF.

This clone was counted many times. The chain recombines TRBV7-3 with TRBJ2-1; weak D call: TRBD1 (5 bases). The V gene lost 0 bases and the J gene lost 4 bases, with 13 bases spanning the gap. Germline V gives CDR1 SGHTA, CDR2 FQGTGA. The CDR3 length is 16 residues. CDR3 in DNA: TGTGCCAGCAGCTTAACGGCGTTGGGGCCTTACAATGAGCAGTTCTTC. Protein product: CASSLTALGPYNEQFF.

This clone was picked up a small number of times. This chain uses TRBV15 with TRBJ2-3; 8 bases align to TRBD2. Germline CDR1 and CDR2: LNHNV and YYDKDF (reference sequence). CDR3 size: 18 residues. The junction had 10 bases not matched to a gene; V was cut back by 2 bases and J by 0 bases. The CDR3, as DNA: TGTGCCACCAGCAGACCCTTGGGCGCGGGGGGCAGCACAGATACGCAGTATTTT. Encoded protein: CATSRPLGAGGSTDTQYF.

This clone came up many times. The chain recombines TRBV25-1 with TRBJ2-7, with TRBD2 matching over 7 bases. Losses at the gene ends were 4 bases for V and 2 bases for J; bases not matched to a gene: 2. The length of the CDR3 is 13 residues. Germline CDR1 reads MGHDK; CDR2 reads SYGVNS. CDR3 sequence (DNA): TGTGCCAGCAGTGGGGGACTACCCTACGAGCAGTACTTC. Protein product: CASSGGLPYEQYF.

The table lists this clone with many counts. The chain links TRBV10-2 to TRBJ2-1, with 7 bases matching TRBD2. The germline V gene encodes CDR1 WSHSY and CDR2 SAAADI. The CDR3 runs to 14 residues. The V segment lost 4 bases and the J segment 3 bases; nucleotides outside the gene matches: 3. The chain's CDR3 is CASSGLAFYNEQFF. CDR3 in DNA: TGCGCCAGCAGTGGACTAGCTTTCTACAATGAGCAGTTCTTC.

This clone was recorded many times. The chain uses TRBV6-5 and TRBJ1-1; D perhaps matches TRBD1 (5 bases). The CDR3 has 11 residues. Germline CDR1 MNHEY, CDR2 SVGAGI. The ends were cut back, 2 bases at V and 8 bases at J, with 6 bases in the middle. The DNA of the CDR3 is TGTGCCAGCAGTTACGACAGAGAAGCTTTCTTT. Encoded protein: CASSYDREAFF.

At least ten counts were recorded for this clone. The chain combines TRBV7-9 with TRBJ2-3, with 7 bases lining up with TRBD2. This CDR3 spans 15 amino acids. J gave up 1 base and V 3 bases, and 4 bases lay outside the gene matches. Germline V gene sequence: CDR1 SEHNR, CDR2 FQNEAQ (reference sequence). CDR3 coding DNA: TGTGCCAGCAGCTTCCCCACTAGCGGCACAGATACGCAGTATTTT. Its protein product is CASSFPTSGTDTQYF.

There are many counts of this clone. The J gene is TRBJ2-3, the V gene TRBV10-3, with 8 nucleotides matching TRBD2. The CDR3 is 15 residues long. The junction had 7 bases not matched to a gene; V was cut back by 4 bases and J by 4 bases. Germline V lookup: CDR1 ENHRY, CDR2 SYGVKD. CDR3 residues: CAISVGGGTPDTQYF. The CDR3 DNA follows: TGTGCCATCAGTGTTGGCGGGGGGACCCCAGATACGCAGTATTTT.

This clone was seen a handful of times. The chain couples TRBV9 to TRBJ2-1; 9 bases agree with TRBD2. The germline V gene encodes CDR1 SGDLS and CDR2 YYNGEE. Trimming at V came to 0 bases and at J to 4 bases, leaving 2 bases not matched to a gene. The CDR3 totals 15 residues. The CDR3 here is CASSVGGGGYNEQFF. CDR3 DNA sequence: TGTGCCAGCAGCGTAGGCGGGGGGGGGTACAATGAGCAGTTCTTC.

This clone was recorded many times. The chain carries TRBV7-9 and TRBJ2-1; 7 nucleotides agree with TRBD2. The germline CDR1 and CDR2 sequences are SEHNR and FQNEAQ (reference sequence). V trimming: 5 bases; J trimming: 9 bases; junction bases outside the gene matches: 13. The CDR3 totals 15 residues. CDR3 protein: CASSLVGTIPFEQFF. The CDR3, as DNA: TGTGCCAGCAGCCTAGTAGGGACTATACCATTTGAGCAGTTCTTC. Based on the CDR3 plus reference TRBV7-9 and TRBJ2-1, the full variable domain is DTGVSQNPRHKITKRGQNVTFRCDPISEHNRLYWYRQTLGQGPEFLTYFQNEAQLEKSRLLSDRFSAERPKGSFSTLEIQRTEQGDSAMYLCASSLVGTIPFEQFFGPGTRLTVL.

This clone has at least ten counts. The V call is TRBV6-1, the J call TRBJ2-7; tentative D call: TRBD1 (5 bases). Germline lookup yields CDR1 MNHNS and CDR2 SASEGT. The CDR3 has 12 amino acids. V lost 6 bases and J lost 8, with 14 bases in between. The CDR3 nucleotides are TGTGCCAGCAGGATTCAGGGTGGTAAGCAGTACTTC. This sequence encodes CASRIQGGKQYF.

This clone was seen ten or more times. This chain connects TRBV4-3 to TRBJ1-1; D is perhaps TRBD1 (5 bases). The CDR3 spans 13 residues. Germline V gene data show CDR1 as LGHNA and CDR2 as YSLEER. Trimming took off 5 bases at V and 1 base at J, with 8 bases between the two ends. This CDR3 is CASSMTANTEAFF. DNA of the CDR3: TGCGCCAGCAGCATGACAGCGAACACTGAAGCTTTCTTT.

This clone has more than one count but fewer than ten. The genes are TRBV7-9 and TRBJ1-2, with 9 bases identical to TRBD1. V lost 5 bases and J lost 0; bases outside the gene matches: 4. This CDR3 comprises 15 residues. Per the germline V gene, CDR1 is SEHNR and CDR2 is FQNEAQ (reference sequence). CDR3 amino acids: CASSRGQGANYGYTF. The CDR3 DNA sequence: TGTGCCAGCAGCAGGGGACAGGGAGCTAACTATGGCTACACCTTC.

In its sample, this clone was seen many times. This chain joins TRBV5-6 and TRBJ2-5; 8 bases are shared with TRBD2. J was trimmed by 4 bases and V by 4 bases; bases with no gene match: 9. Germline V lookup: CDR1 SGHDT, CDR2 YYEEEE. CDR3 size: 15 residues. The CDR3 region has the DNA TGTGCCAGCAGCACAGCCGGGACTAGTAGAGAGACCCAGTACTTC. It is translated as CASSTAGTSRETQYF.

CDR3 protein: CASSTQQSTGELFF. The CDR3, as DNA: TGTGCCAGCAGCACCCAACAGAGCACCGGGGAGCTGTTTTTT. The chain has TRBV9 and TRBJ2-2; D unresolved. The V gene lost 4 bases and the J gene lost 4 bases, with 11 bases spanning the gap. There are 14 residues in the CDR3. CDR1 SGDLS and CDR2 YYNGEE come from the germline V gene.

In its sample, this clone was seen many times. The chain couples TRBV7-3 to TRBJ2-5; TRBD2 matches 8 bases. Looked up from germline, CDR1 is SGHTA and CDR2 is FQGTGA. The CDR3 spans 16 residues. Trimming removed 0 bases from V and 4 bases from J; junction bases left unmatched: 7. The DNA for the CDR3 is TGTGCCAGCAGCTTAACGGGGACGGGGGGGCTAGAGACCCAGTACTTC. As protein: CASSLTGTGGLETQYF.

This clone was detected ten times or more. V and J are TRBV10-3 and TRBJ1-3, with D perhaps TRBD1 (6 bases). This CDR3 is built from 16 residues. Germline CDR1 is ENHRY and CDR2 is SYGVKD. The V and J ends lost 10 bases and 0 bases respectively, with 19 bases between them. The CDR3 sequence: CATSVTGGSSGNTIYF. The CDR3 coding sequence is TGTGCCACGTCGGTGACAGGCGGAAGCTCTGGAAACACCATATATTTT.

This clone was observed many times. The rearrangement joins TRBV6-5 to TRBJ1-1, with D maybe TRBD1 (5 bases). V was cut by 0 bases and J by 7 bases, with 9 bases left in between. Germline CDR1 reads MNHEY; CDR2 reads SVGAGI. This CDR3 contains 13 residues. DNA of the CDR3: TGTGCCAGCAGTTACTCTGGGCAGGGTGAAGCTTTCTTT. This sequence encodes CASSYSGQGEAFF.

This clone was seen ten or more times. The chain couples TRBV6-6 to TRBJ1-5; perhaps TRBD1 as D (5 bases). Germline assignment: CDR1 MNHNY and CDR2 SVGAGI (reference sequence). This CDR3 is built from 13 residues. The V end lost 6 bases, the J end lost 4 bases, and 10 bases lay between the germline ends. The CDR3 DNA reads TGTGCCAGCAGGATGACAGATAATCAGCCCCAGCATTTT. Translated: CASRMTDNQPQHF.

This clone was found many times. The chain recombines TRBV2 with TRBJ2-3, with 7 bases matching TRBD2. This CDR3 region has 16 residues. The germline V gene encodes CDR1 SNHLY and CDR2 FYNNEI. V shed 5 bases and J 1 base; nucleotides not matched to a gene: 9. CDR3 nucleotide sequence: TGTGCCAGCAGTTACATCCGGCGGGGGTGCACAGATACGCAGTATTTT. This encodes CASSYIRRGCTDTQYF.

This clone was counted many times. J is TRBJ2-7 and V is TRBV5-6; 10 bases are shared with TRBD2. The CDR3 is 15 residues long. Germline trimming cut 4 bases from V and 4 bases from J; bases unmatched to any gene: 8. The germline CDR1 and CDR2 sequences are SGHDT and YYEEEE. The DNA for the CDR3 is TGTGCCAGCAGCCGGGGGCTAGCGGGGGAATACGAGCAGTACTTC. The encoded protein is CASSRGLAGEYEQYF.

This clone was seen many times. The rearrangement uses TRBV27 and TRBJ1-2, with 7 bases that match TRBD1. Trimming removed 5 bases from V and 2 bases from J; junction bases left unmatched: 5. CDR3 length: 14 residues. From germline, CDR1 is MNHEY and CDR2 SMNVEV (reference sequence). The CDR3 here is CASSMGGQNYGYTF. In DNA form, the CDR3 reads TGTGCCAGCAGTATGGGGGGACAGAACTATGGCTACACCTTC.

This clone was seen repeatedly, ten times or more. The rearrangement uses TRBV29-1 and TRBJ2-7, with TRBD1 as a possible D gene (5 bases). Germline assignment: CDR1 SQVTM and CDR2 ANQGSEA. This CDR3 spans 13 amino acids. Trimming shortened V by 4 bases and J by 3 bases, and 13 bases separated the two germline ends. CDR3 loop: CSVVWQGFYEQYF. In DNA, the CDR3 is TGCAGCGTTGTCTGGCAGGGATTCTACGAGCAGTACTTC.

V and J are TRBV28 and TRBJ2-3; 8 bases line up with TRBD1. CDR3 length: 13 amino acids. CDR1 and CDR2 from the germline V gene are MDHEN and SYDVKM. V lost 6 bases, J lost 4 bases, and 3 bases stayed unmatched. CDR3 amino acids: CASSQQGADTQYF. The CDR3, as DNA: TGTGCCAGCAGCCAACAGGGGGCAGATACGCAGTATTTT.

This clone was recorded at least ten times. The chain couples TRBV5-5 to TRBJ2-5; D perhaps matches TRBD2 (5 bases). Germline values: CDR1 SGHKS, CDR2 YYEKEE (reference sequence). CDR3 length: 18 residues. V was clipped by 0 bases and J by 5 bases, with 23 bases between them. CDR3 protein: CASSLDLLGPGVGETQYF. The DNA for the CDR3 is TGTGCCAGCAGCTTGGACCTATTAGGCCCCGGGGTAGGGGAGACCCAGTACTTC.

This clone was picked up many times. The same CDR3 is also encoded by other DNA sequences in this sample. V gene TRBV19 combines with J gene TRBJ2-7, with 7 bases identical to TRBD1. In germline, CDR1 is LNHDA, CDR2 SQIVND (reference sequence). V gave up 5 bases and J gave up 3 bases; unmatched junction bases: 7. This CDR3 comprises 14 residues. The CDR3 is CASSPLTGIYEQYV. The CDR3 coding sequence is TGTGCCAGTAGTCCATTGACAGGGATCTACGAGCAGTACGTC.